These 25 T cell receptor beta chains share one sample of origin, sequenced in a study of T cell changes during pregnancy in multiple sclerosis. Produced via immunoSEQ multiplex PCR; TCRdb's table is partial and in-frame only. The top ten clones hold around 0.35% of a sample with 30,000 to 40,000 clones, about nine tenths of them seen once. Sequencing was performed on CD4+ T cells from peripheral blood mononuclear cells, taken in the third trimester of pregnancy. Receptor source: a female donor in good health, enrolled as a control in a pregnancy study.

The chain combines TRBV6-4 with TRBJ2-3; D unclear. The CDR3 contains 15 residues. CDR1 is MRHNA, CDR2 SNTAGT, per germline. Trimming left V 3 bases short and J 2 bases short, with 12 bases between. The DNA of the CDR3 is TGTGCCAGCAGTGATCAGGCGAGTTTCACAGATACGCAGTATTTT. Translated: CASSDQASFTDTQYF.

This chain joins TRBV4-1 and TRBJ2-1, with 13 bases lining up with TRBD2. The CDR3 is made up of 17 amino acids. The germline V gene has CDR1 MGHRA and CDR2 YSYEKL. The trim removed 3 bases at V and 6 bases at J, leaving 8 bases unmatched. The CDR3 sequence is CASSHTSGGASPNEQFF. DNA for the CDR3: TGCGCCAGCAGCCACACTAGCGGGGGGGCATCACCCAATGAGCAGTTCTTC.

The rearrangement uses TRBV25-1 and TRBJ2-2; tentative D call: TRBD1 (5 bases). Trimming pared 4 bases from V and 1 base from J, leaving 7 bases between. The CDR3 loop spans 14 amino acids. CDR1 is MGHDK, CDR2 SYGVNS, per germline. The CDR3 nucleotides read TGTGCCAGCAGTGTCGGACAGAACACCGGGGAGCTGTTTTTT. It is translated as CASSVGQNTGELFF.

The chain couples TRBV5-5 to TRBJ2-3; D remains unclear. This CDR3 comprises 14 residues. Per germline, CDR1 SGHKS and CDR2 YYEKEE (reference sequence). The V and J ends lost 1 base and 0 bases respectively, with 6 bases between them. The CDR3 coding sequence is TGTGCCAGCAGCTTGCCCATGAGCACAGATACGCAGTATTTT. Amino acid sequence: CASSLPMSTDTQYF.

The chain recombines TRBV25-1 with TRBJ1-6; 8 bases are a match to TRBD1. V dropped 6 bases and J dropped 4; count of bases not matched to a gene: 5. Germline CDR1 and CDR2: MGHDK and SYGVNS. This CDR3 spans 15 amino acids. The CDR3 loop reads CASRGQGPYNSPLHF. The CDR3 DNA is TGTGCCAGCAGAGGACAGGGACCATATAATTCACCCCTCCACTTT.

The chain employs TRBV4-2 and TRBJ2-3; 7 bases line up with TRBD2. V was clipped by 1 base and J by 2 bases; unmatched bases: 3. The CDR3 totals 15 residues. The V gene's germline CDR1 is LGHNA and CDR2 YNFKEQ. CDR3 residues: CASSQAGTTTDTQYF. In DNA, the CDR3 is TGTGCCAGCAGCCAAGCGGGGACTACCACAGATACGCAGTATTTT.

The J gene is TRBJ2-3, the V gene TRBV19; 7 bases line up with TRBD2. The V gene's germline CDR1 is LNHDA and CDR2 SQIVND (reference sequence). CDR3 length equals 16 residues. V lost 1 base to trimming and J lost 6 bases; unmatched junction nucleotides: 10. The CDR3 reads CASSIGGLSGADTQYF. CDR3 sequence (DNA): TGTGCCAGTAGTATAGGGGGACTAAGCGGGGCGGATACGCAGTATTTT. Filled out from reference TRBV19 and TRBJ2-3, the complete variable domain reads DGGITQSPKYLFRKEGQNVTLSCEQNLNHDAMYWYRQDPGQGLRLIYYSQIVNDFQKGDIAEGYSVSREKKESFPLTVTSAQKNPTAFYLCASSIGGLSGADTQYFGPGTRLTVL.

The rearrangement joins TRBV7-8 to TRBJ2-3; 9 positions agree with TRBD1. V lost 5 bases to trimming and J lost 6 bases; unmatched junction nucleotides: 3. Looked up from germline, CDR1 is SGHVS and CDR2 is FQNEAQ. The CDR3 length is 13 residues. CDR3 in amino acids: CASSRDRGDTQYF. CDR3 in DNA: TGTGCCAGCAGCCGAGACAGGGGGGATACGCAGTATTTT.

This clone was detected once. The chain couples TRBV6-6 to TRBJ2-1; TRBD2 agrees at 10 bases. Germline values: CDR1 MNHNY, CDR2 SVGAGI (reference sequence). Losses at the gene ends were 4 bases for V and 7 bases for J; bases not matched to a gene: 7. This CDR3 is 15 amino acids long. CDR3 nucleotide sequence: TGTGCCAGCAGTTCACTAGCGGGATTGGGAAATGAGCAGTTCTTC. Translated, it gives CASSSLAGLGNEQFF.

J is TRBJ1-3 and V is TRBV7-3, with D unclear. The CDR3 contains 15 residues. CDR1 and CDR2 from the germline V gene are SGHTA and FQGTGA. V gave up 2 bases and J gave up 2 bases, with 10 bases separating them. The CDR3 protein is CASSLSGRPGNTIYF. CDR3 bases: TGTGCCAGCAGCTTATCGGGTCGGCCTGGAAACACCATATATTTT.

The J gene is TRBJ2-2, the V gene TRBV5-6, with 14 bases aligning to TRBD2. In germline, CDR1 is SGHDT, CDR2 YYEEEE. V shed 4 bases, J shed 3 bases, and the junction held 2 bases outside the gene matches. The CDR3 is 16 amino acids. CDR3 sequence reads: CASSGLAGGYTGELFF. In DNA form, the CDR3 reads TGTGCCAGCAGCGGACTAGCGGGAGGCTACACCGGGGAGCTGTTTTTT.

The CDR3 nucleotides read TGTGCCTGGAGTCAGGGCAGTTGGTCACCCCTCCACTTT. Amino acid sequence: CAWSQGSWSPLHF. The genes are TRBV30 and TRBJ1-6; possibly TRBD1 for D (5 bases). Trimming left V 2 bases short and J 10 bases short, with 12 bases between. The length of the CDR3 is 13 residues. Germline V gives CDR1 GTSNPN, CDR2 SVGIG (reference sequence).

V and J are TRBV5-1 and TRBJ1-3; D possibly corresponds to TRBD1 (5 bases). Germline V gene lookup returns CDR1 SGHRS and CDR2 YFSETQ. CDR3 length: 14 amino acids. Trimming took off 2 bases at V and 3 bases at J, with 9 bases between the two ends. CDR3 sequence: CASSLQDSGNTIYF. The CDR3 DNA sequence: TGCGCCAGCAGCTTACAAGACAGTGGAAACACCATATATTTT. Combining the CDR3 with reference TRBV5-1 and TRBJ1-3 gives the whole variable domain KAGVTQTPRYLIKTRGQQVTLSCSPISGHRSVSWYQQTPGQGLQFLFEYFSETQRNKGNFPGRFSGRQFSNSRSEMNVSTLELGDSALYLCASSLQDSGNTIYFGEGSWLTVV.

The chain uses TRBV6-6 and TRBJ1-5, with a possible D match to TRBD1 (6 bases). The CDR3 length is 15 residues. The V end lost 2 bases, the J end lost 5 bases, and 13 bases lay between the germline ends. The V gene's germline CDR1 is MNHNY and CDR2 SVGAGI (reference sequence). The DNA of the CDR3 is TGTGCCAGCAGTTACGACAGGAGACCTGATCAGCCCCAGCATTTT. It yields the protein CASSYDRRPDQPQHF.

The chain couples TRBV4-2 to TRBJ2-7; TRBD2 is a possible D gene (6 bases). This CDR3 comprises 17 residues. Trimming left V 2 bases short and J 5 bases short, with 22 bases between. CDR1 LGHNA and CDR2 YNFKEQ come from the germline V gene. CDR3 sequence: CASSQPTGRELAHEQYF. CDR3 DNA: TGTGCCAGCAGCCAACCGACCGGGCGGGAACTAGCCCACGAGCAGTACTTC.

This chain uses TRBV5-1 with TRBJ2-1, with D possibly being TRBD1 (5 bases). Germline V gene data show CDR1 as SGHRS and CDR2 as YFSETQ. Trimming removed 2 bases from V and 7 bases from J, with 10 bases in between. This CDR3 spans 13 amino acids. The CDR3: CASSFGAENEQFF. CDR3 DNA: TGCGCCAGCAGCTTTGGGGCCGAGAATGAGCAGTTCTTC.

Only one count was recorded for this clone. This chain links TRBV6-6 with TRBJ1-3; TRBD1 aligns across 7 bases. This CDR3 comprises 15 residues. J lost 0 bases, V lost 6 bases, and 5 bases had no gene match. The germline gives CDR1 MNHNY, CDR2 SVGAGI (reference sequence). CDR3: CASRETGNSGNTIYF. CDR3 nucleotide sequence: TGTGCCAGCAGGGAGACAGGGAACTCTGGAAACACCATATATTTT.

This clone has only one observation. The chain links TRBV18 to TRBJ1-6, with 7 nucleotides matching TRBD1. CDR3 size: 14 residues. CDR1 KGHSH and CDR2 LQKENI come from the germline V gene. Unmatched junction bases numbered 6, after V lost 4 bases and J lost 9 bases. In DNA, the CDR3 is TGTGCCAGCTCACGGGGGGACAGCTTTTCACCCCTCCACTTT. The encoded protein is CASSRGDSFSPLHF. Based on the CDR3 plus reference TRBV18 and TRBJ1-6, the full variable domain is NAGVMQNPRHLVRRRGQEARLRCSPMKGHSHVYWYRQLPEEGLKFMVYLQKENIIDESGMPKERFSAEFPKEGPSILRIQQVVRGDSAAYFCASSRGDSFSPLHFGNGTRLTVT.

The CDR3: CASSRQGEGEKLFF. The CDR3 DNA reads as TGTGCCAGCAGCCGACAGGGGGAAGGGGAAAAACTGTTTTTT. The genes are TRBV27 and TRBJ1-4; 9 bases fit TRBD1. The CDR3 runs to 14 residues. Trimming cost V 6 bases and J 8 bases; bases outside gene matches: 7. The germline CDR1 and CDR2 sequences are MNHEY and SMNVEV (reference sequence).

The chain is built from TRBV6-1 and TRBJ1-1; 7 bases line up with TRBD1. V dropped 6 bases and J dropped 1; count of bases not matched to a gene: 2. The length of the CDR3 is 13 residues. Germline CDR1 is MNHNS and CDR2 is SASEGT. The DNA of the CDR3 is TGTGCCAGCAGGAGACAGGGGAACACTGAAGCTTTCTTT. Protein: CASRRQGNTEAFF.

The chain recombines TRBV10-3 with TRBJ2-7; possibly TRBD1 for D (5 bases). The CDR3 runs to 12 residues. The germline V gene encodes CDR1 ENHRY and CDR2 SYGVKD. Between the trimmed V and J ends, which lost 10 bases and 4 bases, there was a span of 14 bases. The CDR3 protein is CATTGQGYEQYF. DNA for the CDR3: TGTGCCACTACCGGACAAGGGTACGAGCAGTACTTC.

The CDR3 loop reads CATSRRGQGEETQYF. For the CDR3, the DNA is TGTGCCACCAGCAGAAGGGGACAGGGGGAAGAGACCCAGTACTTC. The chain joins TRBV15 to TRBJ2-5; TRBD1 agrees at 11 bases. Germline CDR1 is LNHNV and CDR2 is YYDKDF (reference sequence). The V and J ends lost 2 bases and 3 bases, in that order; junction bases with no gene match: 2. CDR3 length: 15 amino acids.

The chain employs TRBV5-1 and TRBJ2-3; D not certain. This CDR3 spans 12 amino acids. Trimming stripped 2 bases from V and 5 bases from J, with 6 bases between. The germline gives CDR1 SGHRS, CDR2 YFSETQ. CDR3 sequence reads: CASSFSGDTQYF. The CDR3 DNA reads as TGCGCCAGCAGCTTTAGTGGAGATACGCAGTATTTT.

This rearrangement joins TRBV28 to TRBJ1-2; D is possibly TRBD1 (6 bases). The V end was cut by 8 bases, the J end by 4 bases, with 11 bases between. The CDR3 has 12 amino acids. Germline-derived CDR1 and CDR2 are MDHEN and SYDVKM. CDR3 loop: CASRGGAYGYTF. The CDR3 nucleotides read TGTGCCAGCCGAGGGGGGGCCTATGGCTACACCTTC.

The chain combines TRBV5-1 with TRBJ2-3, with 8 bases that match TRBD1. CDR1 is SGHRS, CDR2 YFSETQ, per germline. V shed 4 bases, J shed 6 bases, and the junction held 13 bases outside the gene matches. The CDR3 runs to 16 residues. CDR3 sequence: CASSEPRQGISDTQYF. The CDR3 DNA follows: TGCGCCAGCAGCGAACCCCGACAGGGGATTTCCGATACGCAGTATTTT.